Here is one T cell receptor (beta chain) with its context. Antigen: not known. Sequenced by immunoSEQ multiplex PCR; TCRdb stores in-frame clones only, minus some. In the table there are about 330,000 clones, roughly nine tenths of which are singletons. The sample belongs to a study of cytomegalovirus exposure and HLA in healthy donors. Study-wide results and limits: The tendency of first-cohort TCR clusters to co-occur in the roughly 130 validation repertoires emerged from a later analysis. Most sequenced TCRs were rare (though some public TCRs occurred in many donors).

The ends were cut back, 2 bases at V and 3 bases at J, with 14 bases in the middle. Per germline, CDR1 GTSNPN and CDR2 SVGIG (reference sequence). The CDR3 is 14 amino acids. This clonotype was obtained from a woman under 40 in good health and CMV-seropositive. Sequencing was done on a sample of PBMCs. The rearrangement joins TRBV30 to TRBJ2-7; D is unclear. Written as DNA, the CDR3 is TGTGCCTGGAGTAGTGGGGTTGGGGACTACGAGCAGTACTTC. It is translated as CAWSSGVGDYEQYF.